In its sample, the clone carrying this TCR beta chain was seen a few times. The CDR3 length is 13 residues. Germline V gene data show CDR1 as LNHDA and CDR2 as SQIVND (reference sequence). V was trimmed by 3 bases and J by 5 bases, leaving 8 bases between them. The source of the sample is a study of CD8+ T cells in alopecia areata. RNA extraction and reverse transcription yielded cDNA as sequencing template. Libraries were prepared by immunoSEQ multiplex PCR; TCRdb keeps only in-frame clonotypes and omits some of them. The sample shows about 200,000 clones, more than 55% of them seen only once. It was from PBMCs that CD4+ and CD8+ T cells were sorted.

Material for sequencing was CD8+ T cells sorted from blood. The genes are TRBV19 and TRBJ1-5; D gene ambiguous. The clonotype comes from a human donor in good health. As DNA, the CDR3 is TGTGCCAGTAGTATTGGCCAATATCAGCCCCAGCATTTT. Its translation is CASSIGQYQPQHF.